The T cell receptor beta chain under discussion was sequenced for a study of CD8 T cells in ankylosing spondylitis. Notes on the study in general: Matched ankylosing spondylitis synovial fluid reportedly contained a significantly enriched population of disease-linked clones. Clones that were linked to disease were CD8+ and were relatively rare in peripheral blood. What seemed typical of ankylosing spondylitis blood was a TCR beta motif built from roughly 8 highly homologous variants.

Trimming took 3 bases from V and 3 from J, leaving 7 bases between them. Germline CDR1 and CDR2: SGDLS and YYNGEE. The CDR3 runs 12 residues. Each TCR beta library was made by quantitative 5'-RACE that incorporated molecular barcodes. From the 5' RACE reads, TCRdb called clonotypes with MiXCR, one entry per CDR3 protein. The table has more than 25,000 distinct CDR3 sequences, about 5.1% seen once. This clonotype has ten or more counts. The antigen is not known. The gene calls are TRBV9 and TRBJ2-7; D uncertain. This clonotype was obtained from a female donor with ankylosing spondylitis or in good health (not recorded which). Sequenced material: blood, either unsorted or a sorted T cell fraction (not recorded which). The CDR3 here is CASSATDYEQYF. The CDR3 DNA follows: TGTGCCAGCAGCGCAACAGACTACGAGCAGTACTTC.